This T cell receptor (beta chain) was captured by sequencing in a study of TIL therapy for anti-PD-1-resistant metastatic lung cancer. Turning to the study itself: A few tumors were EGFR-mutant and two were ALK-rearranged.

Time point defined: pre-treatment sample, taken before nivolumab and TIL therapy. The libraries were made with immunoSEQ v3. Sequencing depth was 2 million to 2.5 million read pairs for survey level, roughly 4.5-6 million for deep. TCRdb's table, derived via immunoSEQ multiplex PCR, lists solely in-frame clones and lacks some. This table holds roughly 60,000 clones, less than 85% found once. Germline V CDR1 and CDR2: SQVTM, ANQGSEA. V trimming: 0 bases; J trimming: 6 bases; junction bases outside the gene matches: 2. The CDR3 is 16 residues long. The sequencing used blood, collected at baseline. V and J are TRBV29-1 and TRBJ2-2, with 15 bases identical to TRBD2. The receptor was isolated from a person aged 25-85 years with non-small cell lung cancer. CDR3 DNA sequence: TGCAGCGTTGAAGAAGGACTAGCGGGAGGGGCCGGGGAGCTGTTTTTT. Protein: CSVEEGLAGGAGELFF.